The clone carrying this T cell receptor (beta chain) has a count of ten or more. Its antigen is still unknown. It was with unique molecular identifiers that the TCRbeta library was prepared. TCRdb recomputed calls from the PCR reads with MiXCR, one row per CDR3 protein. Of fewer than 350,000 distinct CDR3 sequences detected, just over 7.5% appear once; the ten largest clones hold approximately 8.2%. V was shortened by 2 bases and J by 1 base, with 14 bases between the two germline ends. The CDR3 runs to 15 residues. Germline V gene sequence: CDR1 DFQATT, CDR2 SNEGSKA (reference sequence). This sample is part of a study of T-cell reconstitution after alpha-beta-depleted transplantation in children. The study's findings and limits: Elevated TCRbeta diversity at day 60 was traced, in some patients, to surviving recipient T cells and thymic progenitors. T-cell counts and diversity were attributed mostly to newly produced T cells one year after transplant. There were reportedly several hundred expanded graft clones from which alpha-beta T cells came about two months after transplant.

This chain joins TRBV20-1 and TRBJ1-1; perhaps TRBD1 as D (6 bases). The receptor was isolated from a female patient aged 2-15 years who had a stem cell transplant for Fanconi anemia, so the T cells may come from the graft donor. The specimen was peripheral blood, collected 360 days after TCRalphabeta/CD19-depleted stem cell transplant. CDR3 amino acids: CSARSPGHANTEAFF. CDR3 nucleotides: TGCAGTGCTAGATCTCCGGGACACGCGAACACTGAAGCTTTCTTT.